These 11 T cell receptor beta chains came from one sample sequenced in a study of blood T cell repertoires in COVID-19. TCRdb's copy holds only in-frame clones and misses some; the assay was immunoSEQ multiplex PCR. The data hold over 150,000 clones, with about 85% observed a single time. What was sequenced was peripheral blood. The receptors shown here come from a man in his forties with acute or convalescent COVID-19.

CDR3 in DNA: TGTGCCAGCAGCTTAGGGAGGGGGGCCGACGGTGAAAAACTGTTTTTT. This translates into CASSLGRGADGEKLFF. This chain connects TRBV5-8 to TRBJ1-4; tentatively, D is TRBD1 (6 bases). The CDR3 consists of 16 residues. The germline V gene has CDR1 SGHTS and CDR2 YDEGEE. Trimming removed 2 bases at V and 7 bases at J, with 18 bases between.

This rearrangement joins TRBV7-9 to TRBJ1-5, with D maybe TRBD1 (5 bases). Trimming removed 1 base at V and 1 base at J, with 5 bases between. The CDR3 spans 14 residues. Germline CDR1 is SEHNR and CDR2 is FQNEAQ (reference sequence). CDR3 in amino acids: CASSLEGSNQPQHF. The CDR3 nucleotides are TGTGCCAGCAGCTTAGAGGGGAGCAATCAGCCCCAGCATTTT. Together with reference TRBV7-9 and TRBJ1-5, the CDR3 gives the full variable domain: DTGVSQNPRHKITKRGQNVTFRCDPISEHNRLYWYRQTLGQGPEFLTYFQNEAQLEKSRLLSDRFSAERPKGSFSTLEIQRTEQGDSAMYLCASSLEGSNQPQHFGDGTRLSIL.

CDR3 bases: TGTGCCACTGGGGGGACCTACAATGAGCAGTTCTTC. Protein product: CATGGTYNEQFF. The V call is TRBV28, the J call TRBJ2-1, with D perhaps matching TRBD2 (6 bases). Germline V gives CDR1 MDHEN, CDR2 SYDVKM. This CDR3 is 12 amino acids long. V shed 10 bases and J shed 2 bases, with 9 bases lying between them.

The V and J genes are TRBV3-1 (or the pseudogene TRBV3-2) and TRBJ1-2; 9 bases fit TRBD1. The germline V gene has CDR1 LGHDT and CDR2 YNNKEL (reference sequence). This CDR3 spans 13 amino acids. The trim removed 3 bases at V and 5 bases at J, leaving 1 base unmatched. CDR3 in DNA: TGTGCCAGCAGCCACGGGACAGGGTATGGCTACACCTTC. It codes for CASSHGTGYGYTF.

This chain uses TRBV5-6 with TRBJ1-2; D is ambiguous. CDR3 length: 15 residues. With 4 bases removed from V and 13 bases from J, the gap between germline ends came to 26 bases. Germline V gene data show CDR1 as SGHDT and CDR2 as YYEEEE. The CDR3 bases are TGTGCCAGCAGCCCAGACCTCCAGGTATCATCGCTATTCACCTTC. Its translation: CASSPDLQVSSLFTF.

The chain's CDR3 is CASSLVGGQGLYGYTF. The CDR3 nucleotides are TGTGCCAGCAGCTTAGTCGGGGGACAGGGGCTTTATGGCTACACCTTC. The chain has TRBV7-2 and TRBJ1-2; 10 bases fit TRBD1. J gave up 5 bases and V 1 base, and 7 bases lay outside the gene matches. In germline, CDR1 is SGHTA, CDR2 FQGNSA. The length of the CDR3 is 16 residues.

This clone occurred a few times. V and J are TRBV21-1 and TRBJ1-2; the table's D call, TRBD1, has no DNA check behind it. TRBV21-1 is a pseudogene locus. The CDR3 covers 14 residues. The CDR3 DNA follows: TGTGCCAGCAGCAAATACCGGACAGGGGATGGCTACACCTTC. Protein product: CASSKYRTGDGYTF.

The chain is built from TRBV28 and TRBJ1-6, with 8 nucleotides matching TRBD1. V shed 2 bases, J shed 4 bases, and the junction held 7 bases outside the gene matches. Germline CDR1 MDHEN, CDR2 SYDVKM. CDR3 size: 17 residues. CDR3: CASSLGGTGAYNSPLHF. The CDR3 DNA is TGTGCCAGCAGTTTAGGAGGGACAGGAGCATATAATTCACCCCTCCACTTT.

The chain uses TRBV7-2 and TRBJ1-1; D perhaps matches TRBD1 (5 bases). Trimming cost V 4 bases and J 1 base, with 7 bases left between them. CDR1 is SGHTA and CDR2 is FQGNSA in the germline V gene. The length of the CDR3 is 13 residues. The CDR3 nucleotides are TGTGCCAGCAGCTCCACAGGGAACACTGAAGCTTTCTTT. Its translation is CASSSTGNTEAFF. Combining the CDR3 with reference TRBV7-2 and TRBJ1-1 gives the whole variable domain GAGVSQSPSNKVTEKGKDVELRCDPISGHTALYWYRQSLGQGLEFLIYFQGNSAPDKSGLPSDRFSAERTGGSVSTLTIQRTQQEDSAVYLCASSSTGNTEAFFGQGTRLTVV.

The V and J genes are TRBV27 and TRBJ2-7, with D perhaps TRBD2 (6 bases). Per the germline V gene, CDR1 is MNHEY and CDR2 is SMNVEV (reference sequence). This CDR3 comprises 14 residues. The germline V and J ends were trimmed by 8 bases and 5 bases, with 19 bases remaining between them. CDR3 sequence (DNA): TGTGCCAGCGGATATACGGAGGGCGGGGACGAGCAGTACTTC. Its translation is CASGYTEGGDEQYF.

The CDR3, as DNA: TGTGCCAGCAGTTTAGGGGGCCGCGAGCAGTACTTC. As protein: CASSLGGREQYF. The rearrangement links TRBV12-3 or TRBV12-4 to TRBJ2-7, with D possibly matching TRBD1 (5 bases). V was pared by 1 base and J by 6 bases, with 7 bases between. The length of the CDR3 is 12 residues.